This TCR beta chain is from a study of OX40 agonist ivuxolimab in advanced cancers. Germline V gives CDR1 MRHNA, CDR2 SNTAGT. The J segment lost 6 bases and the V segment lost 0 bases, leaving 3 bases of the junction unmatched. The CDR3 has 15 amino acids. This clone was observed a handful of times. Method: immunoSEQ multiplex PCR; TCRdb's copy keeps in-frame clones and lacks some. The sample comprises fewer than 55,000 clones, around 86% of which are singletons, and roughly 6.5% rests with the top ten. The material sequenced was CD4+ or CD8+ T cells sorted from blood, taken in a trial of the OX40 agonist ivuxolimab. The sequence derives from an adult with an advanced solid tumor such as melanoma, head and neck, liver or kidney cancer. J is TRBJ2-3 and V is TRBV6-4; TRBD2 matches 10 bases. The CDR3 protein is CASSDSTSGMDTQYF. The CDR3 region has the DNA TGTGCCAGCAGTGACTCAACTAGCGGGATGGATACGCAGTATTTT.